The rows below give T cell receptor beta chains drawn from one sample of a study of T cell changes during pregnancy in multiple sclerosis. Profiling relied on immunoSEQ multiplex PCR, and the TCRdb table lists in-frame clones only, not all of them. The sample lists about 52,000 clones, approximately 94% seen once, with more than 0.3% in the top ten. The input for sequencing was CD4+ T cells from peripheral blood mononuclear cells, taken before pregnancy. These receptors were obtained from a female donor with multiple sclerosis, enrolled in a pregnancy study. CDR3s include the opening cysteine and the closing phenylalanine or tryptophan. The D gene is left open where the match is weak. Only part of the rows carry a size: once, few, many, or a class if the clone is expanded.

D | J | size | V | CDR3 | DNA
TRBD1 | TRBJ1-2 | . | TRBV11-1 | CASSLAGGADGYTF | TGTGCCAGCAGCTTAGCAGGGGGCGCGGATGGCTACACCTTC
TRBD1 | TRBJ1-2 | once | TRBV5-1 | CASSFGQANYGYTF | TGCGCCAGCAGCTTCGGACAGGCGAACTATGGCTACACCTTC
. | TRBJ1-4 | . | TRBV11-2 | CASSLGLGSLFF | TGTGCCAGCAGCTTAGGTCTCGGGTCGCTGTTTTTT
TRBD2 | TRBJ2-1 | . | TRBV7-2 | CASSYPAGGHNEQFF | TGTGCCAGCAGCTACCCAGCGGGAGGGCACAATGAGCAGTTCTTC
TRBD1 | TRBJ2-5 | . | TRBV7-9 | CASSLGSTGGQETQYF | TGTGCCAGCAGCTTAGGATCGACAGGGGGCCAAGAGACCCAGTACTTC
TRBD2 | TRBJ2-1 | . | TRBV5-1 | CASSYVLGTRSNEQFF | TGCGCCAGCAGCTACGTTCTTGGGACTAGGAGCAATGAGCAGTTCTTC
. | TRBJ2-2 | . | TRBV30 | CAWSPQGTGELFF | TGTGCCTGGAGTCCGCAGGGAACCGGGGAGCTGTTTTTT
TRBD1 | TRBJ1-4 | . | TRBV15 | CATSRERGPNEKLFF | TGTGCCACCAGCAGAGAGAGGGGGCCGAATGAAAAACTGTTTTTT
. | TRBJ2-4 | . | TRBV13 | CASSSRDSKNIQYF | TGTGCCAGCAGCTCCAGGGATTCCAAAAACATTCAGTACTTC
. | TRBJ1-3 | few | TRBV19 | CASRQTGPGNTIYF | TGTGCCAGTAGACAAACAGGGCCGGGAAACACCATATATTTT
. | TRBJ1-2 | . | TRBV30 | CAWSSRGHYGYTF | TGTGCCTGGAGTAGTAGGGGCCACTATGGCTACACCTTC
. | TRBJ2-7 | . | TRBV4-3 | CASSQVNGGSYEQYF | TGCGCCAGCAGCCAAGTGAATGGCGGTTCCTACGAGCAGTACTTC
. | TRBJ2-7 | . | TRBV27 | CASSLMASENYEQYF | TGTGCCAGCAGTTTAATGGCTAGCGAAAACTACGAGCAGTACTTC
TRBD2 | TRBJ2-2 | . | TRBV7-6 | CASSSTSGWNTGELFF | TGTGCCAGCAGCTCCACTAGCGGATGGAACACCGGGGAGCTGTTTTTT
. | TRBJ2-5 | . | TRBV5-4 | CASSLGLEETQYF | TGTGCCAGCAGCTTGGGTCTTGAAGAGACCCAGTACTTC
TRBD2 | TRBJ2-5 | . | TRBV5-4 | CASSSANGRETQYF | TGTGCCAGCAGCTCGGCCAACGGGAGGGAGACCCAGTACTTC
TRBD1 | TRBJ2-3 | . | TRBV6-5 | CASSSWTGPTDTQYF | TGTGCCAGCAGTTCCTGGACAGGGCCCACAGATACGCAGTATTTT
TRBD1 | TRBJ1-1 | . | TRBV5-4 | CASSPYRGTEAFF | TGTGCCAGCAGCCCGTACAGGGGAACTGAAGCTTTCTTT
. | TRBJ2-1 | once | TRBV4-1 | CASSQDSSRDYNEQFF | TGCGCCAGCAGCCAAGATAGCTCCAGGGACTACAATGAGCAGTTCTTC
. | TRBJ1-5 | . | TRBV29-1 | CSVPGVGNQPQHF | TGCAGCGTCCCCGGGGTCGGAAATCAGCCCCAGCATTTT
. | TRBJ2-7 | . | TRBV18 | CASSPGFPEQYF | TGTGCCAGCTCACCCGGGTTCCCCGAGCAGTACTTC
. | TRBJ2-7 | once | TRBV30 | CAWRVSGPHSYEQYF | TGTGCCTGGAGGGTTAGCGGTCCTCACTCCTACGAGCAGTACTTC
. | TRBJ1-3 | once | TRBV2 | CASSGTATSGNTIYF | TGTGCCAGCAGCGGTACAGCTACCTCTGGAAACACCATATATTTT
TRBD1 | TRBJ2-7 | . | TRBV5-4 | CASSYQGTGGYEQYF | TGTGCCAGCAGCTACCAAGGGACAGGGGGGTACGAGCAGTACTTC
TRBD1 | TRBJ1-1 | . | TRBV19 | CASSMARDRAPEAFF | TGTGCCAGTAGTATGGCTCGGGACAGGGCTCCTGAAGCTTTCTTT
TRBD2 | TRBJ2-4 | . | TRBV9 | CASSVAGTGGLKNIQYF | TGTGCCAGCAGCGTAGCGGGAACGGGAGGTCTAAAAAACATTCAGTACTTC
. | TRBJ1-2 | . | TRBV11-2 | CASSLGESYGYTF | TGTGCCAGCAGCTTAGGGGAGAGCTATGGCTACACCTTC
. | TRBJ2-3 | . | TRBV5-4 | CASGGSGDTQYF | TGTGCCAGCGGGGGGTCGGGGGATACGCAGTATTTT
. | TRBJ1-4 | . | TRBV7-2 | CASSLAAQAEEKLFF | TGTGCCAGCAGCTTAGCGGCCCAGGCAGAGGAAAAACTGTTTTTT
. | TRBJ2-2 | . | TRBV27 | CASSLSFGLHNTGELFF | TGTGCCAGCAGTTTATCCTTTGGACTCCATAACACCGGGGAGCTGTTTTTT
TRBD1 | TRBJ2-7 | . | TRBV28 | CASSSHGTGSLYEQYF | TGTGCCAGCAGTTCCCACGGGACAGGGTCGCTCTACGAGCAGTACTTC
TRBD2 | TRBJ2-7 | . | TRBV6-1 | CASRIGTTSEQYF | TGTGCCAGCAGGATCGGGACTACTTCCGAGCAGTACTTC
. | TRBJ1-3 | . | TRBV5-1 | CASSSDPGGNTIYF | TGCGCCAGCAGCTCTGACCCGGGGGGAAACACCATATATTTT
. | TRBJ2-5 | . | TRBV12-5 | CASGLVQGRGETQYF | TGTGCTAGTGGTTTGGTACAGGGAAGGGGAGAGACCCAGTACTTC
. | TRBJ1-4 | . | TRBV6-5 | CASSAGSFNEKLFF | TGTGCCAGCAGTGCCGGGTCCTTTAATGAAAAACTGTTTTTT
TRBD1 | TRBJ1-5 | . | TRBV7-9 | CASSRGQGYQPQHF | TGTGCCAGCAGCAGGGGACAGGGGTATCAGCCCCAGCATTTT
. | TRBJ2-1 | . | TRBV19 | CASSGLARYNEQFF | TGTGCCAGTAGTGGCTTAGCACGCTACAATGAGCAGTTCTTC
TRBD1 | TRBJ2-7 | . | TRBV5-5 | CASSTIFTGGNSEQYF | TGTGCCAGCAGCACAATATTCACAGGGGGCAATTCCGAGCAGTACTTC
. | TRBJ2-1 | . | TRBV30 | CAWSEGLRNEQFF | TGTGCCTGGAGTGAAGGACTCAGAAATGAGCAGTTCTTC
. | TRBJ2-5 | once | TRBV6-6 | CASSSTGTQYF | TGTGCCAGCAGCTCTACGGGGACCCAGTACTTC
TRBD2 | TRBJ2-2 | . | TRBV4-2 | CASSQELAGVTGELFF | TGTGCCAGCAGCCAAGAACTAGCGGGAGTCACCGGGGAGCTGTTTTTT
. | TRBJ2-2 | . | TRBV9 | CASSVIGDNTGELFF | TGTGCCAGCAGCGTAATAGGGGATAACACCGGGGAGCTGTTTTTT
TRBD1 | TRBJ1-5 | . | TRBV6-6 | CASSYDRGNQPQHF | TGTGCCAGCAGTTACGACAGGGGCAATCAGCCCCAGCATTTT
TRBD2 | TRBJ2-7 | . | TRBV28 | CASSSGTSGRLEQYF | TGTGCCAGCAGTTCCGGGACTAGCGGGAGGCTCGAGCAGTACTTC
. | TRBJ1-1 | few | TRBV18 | CASSPGQGPEAFF | TGTGCCAGCTCACCGGGACAAGGACCTGAAGCTTTCTTT
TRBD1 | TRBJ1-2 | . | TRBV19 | CASSVKGAGYTF | TGTGCCAGTAGTGTAAAGGGGGCTGGCTACACCTTC
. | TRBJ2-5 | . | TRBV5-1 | CASSLFAGQETQYF | TGCGCCAGCAGCTTGTTCGCGGGGCAAGAGACCCAGTACTTC
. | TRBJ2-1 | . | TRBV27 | CASSFLRGEQFF | TGTGCCAGCAGTTTCCTGCGTGGTGAGCAGTTCTTC
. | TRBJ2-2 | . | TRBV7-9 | CASSLGHEIAGELFF | TGTGCCAGCAGCTTAGGCCACGAGATAGCCGGGGAGCTGTTTTTT